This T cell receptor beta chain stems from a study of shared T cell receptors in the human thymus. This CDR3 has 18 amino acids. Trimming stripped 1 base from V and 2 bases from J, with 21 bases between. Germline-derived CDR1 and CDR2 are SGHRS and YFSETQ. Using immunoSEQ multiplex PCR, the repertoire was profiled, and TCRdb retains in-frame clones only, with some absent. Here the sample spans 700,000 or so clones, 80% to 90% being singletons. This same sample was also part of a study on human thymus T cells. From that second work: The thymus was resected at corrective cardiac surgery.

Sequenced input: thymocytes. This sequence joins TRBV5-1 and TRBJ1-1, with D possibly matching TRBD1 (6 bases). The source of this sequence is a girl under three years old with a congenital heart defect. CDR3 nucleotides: TGCGCCAGCAGCTTGACTCAAATAGCCGGGACACAAAACACTGAAGCTTTCTTT. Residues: CASSLTQIAGTQNTEAFF.